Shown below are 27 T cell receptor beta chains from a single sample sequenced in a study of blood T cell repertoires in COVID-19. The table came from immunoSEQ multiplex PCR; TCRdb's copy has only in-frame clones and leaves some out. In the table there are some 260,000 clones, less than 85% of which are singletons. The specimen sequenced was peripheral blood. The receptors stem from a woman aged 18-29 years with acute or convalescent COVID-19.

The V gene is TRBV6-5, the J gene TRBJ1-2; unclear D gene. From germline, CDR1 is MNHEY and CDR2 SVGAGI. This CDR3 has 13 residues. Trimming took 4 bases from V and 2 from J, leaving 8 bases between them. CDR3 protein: CASSSNTNYGYTF. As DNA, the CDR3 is TGTGCCAGCAGTTCCAACACGAACTATGGCTACACCTTC.

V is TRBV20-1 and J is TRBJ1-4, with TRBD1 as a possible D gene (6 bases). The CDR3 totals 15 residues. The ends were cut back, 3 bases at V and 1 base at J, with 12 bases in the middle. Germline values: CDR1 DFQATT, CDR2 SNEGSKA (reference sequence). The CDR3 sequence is CSASGRGGTNEKLFF. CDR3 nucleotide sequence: TGCAGTGCTAGTGGCAGGGGCGGAACTAATGAAAAACTGTTTTTT.

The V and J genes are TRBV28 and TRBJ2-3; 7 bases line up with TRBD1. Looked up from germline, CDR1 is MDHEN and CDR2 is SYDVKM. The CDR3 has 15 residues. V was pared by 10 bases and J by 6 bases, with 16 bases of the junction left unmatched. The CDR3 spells CATTPGQLRWDTQYF. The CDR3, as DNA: TGTGCCACCACCCCGGGACAGTTGCGGTGGGATACGCAGTATTTT.

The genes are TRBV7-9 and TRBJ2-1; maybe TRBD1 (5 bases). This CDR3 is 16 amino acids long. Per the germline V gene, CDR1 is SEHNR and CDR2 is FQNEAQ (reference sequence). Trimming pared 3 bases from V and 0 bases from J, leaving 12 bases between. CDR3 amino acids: CASSFGERGSYNEQFF. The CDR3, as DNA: TGTGCCAGCAGCTTTGGGGAAAGGGGCTCCTACAATGAGCAGTTCTTC. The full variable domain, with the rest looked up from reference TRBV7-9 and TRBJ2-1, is DTGVSQNPRHKITKRGQNVTFRCDPISEHNRLYWYRQTLGQGPEFLTYFQNEAQLEKSRLLSDRFSAERPKGSFSTLEIQRTEQGDSAMYLCASSFGERGSYNEQFFGPGTRLTVL.

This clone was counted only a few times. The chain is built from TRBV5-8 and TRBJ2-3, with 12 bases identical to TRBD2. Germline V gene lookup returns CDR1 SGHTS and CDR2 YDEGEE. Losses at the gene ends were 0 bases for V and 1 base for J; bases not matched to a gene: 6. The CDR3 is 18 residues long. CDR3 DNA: TGTGCCAGCAGCTTGGCTCGACTAGCGGGAGTGGGCACAGATACGCAGTATTTT. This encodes CASSLARLAGVGTDTQYF.

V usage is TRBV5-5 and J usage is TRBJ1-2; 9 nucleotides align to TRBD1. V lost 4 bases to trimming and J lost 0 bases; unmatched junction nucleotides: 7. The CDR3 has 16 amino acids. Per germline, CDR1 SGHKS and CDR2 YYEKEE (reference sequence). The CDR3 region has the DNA TGTGCCAGCAGCCCTACAGGGGGCCCGCCTAACTATGGCTACACCTTC. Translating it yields CASSPTGGPPNYGYTF.

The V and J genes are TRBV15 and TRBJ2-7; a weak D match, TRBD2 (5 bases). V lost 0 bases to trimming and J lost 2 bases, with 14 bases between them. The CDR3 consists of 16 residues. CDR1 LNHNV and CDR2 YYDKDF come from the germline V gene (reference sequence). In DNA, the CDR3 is TGTGCCACCAGCAGAGAGGGAGTTGGAAGCGCCTACGAGCAGTACTTC. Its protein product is CATSREGVGSAYEQYF.

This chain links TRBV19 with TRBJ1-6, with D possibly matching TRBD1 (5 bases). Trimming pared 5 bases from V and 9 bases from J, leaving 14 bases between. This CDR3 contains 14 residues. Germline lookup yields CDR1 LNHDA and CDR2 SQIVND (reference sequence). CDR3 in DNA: TGTGCCAGTAGTTCAGGGTTGGTGACTTCACCCCTCCACTTT. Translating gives CASSSGLVTSPLHF.

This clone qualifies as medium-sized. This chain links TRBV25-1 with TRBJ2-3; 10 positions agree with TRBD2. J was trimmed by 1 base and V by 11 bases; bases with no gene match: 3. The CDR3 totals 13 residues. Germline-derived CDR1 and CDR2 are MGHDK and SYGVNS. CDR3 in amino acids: CAGGTSGTDTQYF. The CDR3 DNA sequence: TGTGCCGGCGGGACTAGCGGCACAGATACGCAGTATTTT.

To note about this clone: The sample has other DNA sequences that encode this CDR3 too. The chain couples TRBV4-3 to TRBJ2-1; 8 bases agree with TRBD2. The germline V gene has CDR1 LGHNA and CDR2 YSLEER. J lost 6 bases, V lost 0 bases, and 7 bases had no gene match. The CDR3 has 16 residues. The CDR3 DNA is TGCGCCAGCAGCCAAGATAGCGCGGGAGGCACCAATGAGCAGTTCTTC. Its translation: CASSQDSAGGTNEQFF.

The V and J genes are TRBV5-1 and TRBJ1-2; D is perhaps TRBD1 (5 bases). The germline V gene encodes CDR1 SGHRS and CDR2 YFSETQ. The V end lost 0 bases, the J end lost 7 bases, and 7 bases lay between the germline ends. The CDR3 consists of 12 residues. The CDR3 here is CASSLGQFGYTF. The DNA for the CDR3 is TGCGCCAGCAGCTTGGGACAGTTTGGCTACACCTTC.

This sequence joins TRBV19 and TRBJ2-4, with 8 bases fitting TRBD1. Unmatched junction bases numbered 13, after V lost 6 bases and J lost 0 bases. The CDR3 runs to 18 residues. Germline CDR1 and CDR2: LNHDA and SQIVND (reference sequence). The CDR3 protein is CASSPQKGQGEAKNIQYF. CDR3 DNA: TGTGCCAGTAGCCCTCAAAAAGGACAGGGAGAAGCCAAAAACATTCAGTACTTC.

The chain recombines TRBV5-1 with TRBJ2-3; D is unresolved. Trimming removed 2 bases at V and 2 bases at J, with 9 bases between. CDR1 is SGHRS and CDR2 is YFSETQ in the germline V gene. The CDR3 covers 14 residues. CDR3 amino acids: CASSFTRITDTQYF. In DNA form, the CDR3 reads TGCGCCAGCAGCTTTACCAGGATCACAGATACGCAGTATTTT.

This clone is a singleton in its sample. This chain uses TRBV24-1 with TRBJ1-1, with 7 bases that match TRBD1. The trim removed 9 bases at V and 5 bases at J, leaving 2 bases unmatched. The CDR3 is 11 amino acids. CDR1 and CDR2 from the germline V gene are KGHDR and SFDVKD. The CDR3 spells CATADRTEAFF. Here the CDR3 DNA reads TGTGCCACCGCGGACAGGACTGAAGCTTTCTTT.

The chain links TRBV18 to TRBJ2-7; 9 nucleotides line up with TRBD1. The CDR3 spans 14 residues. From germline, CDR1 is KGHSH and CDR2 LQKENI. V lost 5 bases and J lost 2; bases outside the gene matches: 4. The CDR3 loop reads CASSGQGFTYEQYF. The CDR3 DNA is TGTGCCAGCTCAGGACAGGGGTTCACCTACGAGCAGTACTTC. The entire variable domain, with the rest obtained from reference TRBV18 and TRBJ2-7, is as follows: NAGVMQNPRHLVRRRGQEARLRCSPMKGHSHVYWYRQLPEEGLKFMVYLQKENIIDESGMPKERFSAEFPKEGPSILRIQQVVRGDSAAYFCASSGQGFTYEQYFGPGTRLTVT.

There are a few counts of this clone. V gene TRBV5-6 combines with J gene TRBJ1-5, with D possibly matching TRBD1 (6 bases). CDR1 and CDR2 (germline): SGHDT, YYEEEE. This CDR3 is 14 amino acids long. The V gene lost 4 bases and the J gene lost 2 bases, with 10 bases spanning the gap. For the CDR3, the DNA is TGTGCCAGCAGCGGGGGCCAGCGCAATCAGCCCCAGCATTTT. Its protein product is CASSGGQRNQPQHF.

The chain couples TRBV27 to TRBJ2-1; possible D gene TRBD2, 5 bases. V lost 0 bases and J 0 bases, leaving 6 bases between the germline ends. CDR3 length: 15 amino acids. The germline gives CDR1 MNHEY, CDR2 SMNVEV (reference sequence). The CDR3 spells CASSLSRDSYNEQFF. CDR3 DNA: TGTGCCAGCAGTTTATCGAGGGACTCCTACAATGAGCAGTTCTTC.

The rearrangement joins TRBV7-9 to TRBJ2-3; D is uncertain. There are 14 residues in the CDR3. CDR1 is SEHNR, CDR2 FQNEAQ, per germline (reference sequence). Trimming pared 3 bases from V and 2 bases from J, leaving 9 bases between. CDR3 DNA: TGTGCCAGCAGCTTCGGGTTAAACACAGATACGCAGTATTTT. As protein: CASSFGLNTDTQYF.

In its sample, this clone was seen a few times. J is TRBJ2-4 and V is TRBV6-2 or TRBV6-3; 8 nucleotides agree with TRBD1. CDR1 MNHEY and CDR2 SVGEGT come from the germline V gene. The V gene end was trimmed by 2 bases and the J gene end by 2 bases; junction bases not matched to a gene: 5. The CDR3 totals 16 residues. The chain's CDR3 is CASSYTWTGSKNIQYF. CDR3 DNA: TGTGCCAGCAGTTACACCTGGACAGGGTCCAAAAACATTCAGTACTTC.

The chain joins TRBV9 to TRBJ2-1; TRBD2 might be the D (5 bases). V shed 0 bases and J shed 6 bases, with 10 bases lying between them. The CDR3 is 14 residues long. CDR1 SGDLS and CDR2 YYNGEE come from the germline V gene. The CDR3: CASSVARGGNEQFF. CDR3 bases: TGTGCCAGCAGCGTAGCTCGCGGAGGCAATGAGCAGTTCTTC. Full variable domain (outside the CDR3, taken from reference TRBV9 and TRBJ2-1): DSGVTQTPKHLITATGQRVTLRCSPRSGDLSVYWYQQSLDQGLQFLIQYYNGEERAKGNILERFSAQQFPDLHSELNLSSLELGDSALYFCASSVARGGNEQFFGPGTRLTVL.

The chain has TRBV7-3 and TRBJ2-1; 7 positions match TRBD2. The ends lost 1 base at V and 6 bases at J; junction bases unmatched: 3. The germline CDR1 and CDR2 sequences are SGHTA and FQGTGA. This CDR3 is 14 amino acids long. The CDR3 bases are TGTGCCAGCAGCTTAAGCGGGAGTAGCAATGAGCAGTTCTTC. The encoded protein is CASSLSGSSNEQFF.

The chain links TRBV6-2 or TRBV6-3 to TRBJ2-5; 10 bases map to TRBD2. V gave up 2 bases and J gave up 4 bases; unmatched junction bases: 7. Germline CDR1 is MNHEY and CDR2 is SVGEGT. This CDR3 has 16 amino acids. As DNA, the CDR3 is TGTGCCAGCAGTTACCGAGCGGGAGGGCCCACAGAGACCCAGTACTTC. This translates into CASSYRAGGPTETQYF.

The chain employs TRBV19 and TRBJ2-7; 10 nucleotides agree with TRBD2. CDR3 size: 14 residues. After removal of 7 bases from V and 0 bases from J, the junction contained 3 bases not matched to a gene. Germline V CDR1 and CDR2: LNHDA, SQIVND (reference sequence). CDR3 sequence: CASKRLAGSYEQYF. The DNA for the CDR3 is TGTGCCAGTAAGAGACTAGCGGGCTCCTACGAGCAGTACTTC. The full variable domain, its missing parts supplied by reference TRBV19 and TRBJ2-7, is DGGITQSPKYLFRKEGQNVTLSCEQNLNHDAMYWYRQDPGQGLRLIYYSQIVNDFQKGDIAEGYSVSREKKESFPLTVTSAQKNPTAFYLCASKRLAGSYEQYFGPGTRLTVT.

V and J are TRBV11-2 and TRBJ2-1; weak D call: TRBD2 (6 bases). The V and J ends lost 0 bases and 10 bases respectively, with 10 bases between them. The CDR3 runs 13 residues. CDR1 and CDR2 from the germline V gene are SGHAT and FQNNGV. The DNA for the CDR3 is TGTGCCAGCAGCTTAGATCAAGGGAGGGAGCAGTTCTTC. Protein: CASSLDQGREQFF.

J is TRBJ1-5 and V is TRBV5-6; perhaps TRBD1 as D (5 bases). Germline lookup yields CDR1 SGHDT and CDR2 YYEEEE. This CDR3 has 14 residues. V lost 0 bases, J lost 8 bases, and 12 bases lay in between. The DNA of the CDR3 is TGTGCCAGCAGCTTGGTCGGGGGGATGGAGCCCCAGCATTTT. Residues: CASSLVGGMEPQHF.

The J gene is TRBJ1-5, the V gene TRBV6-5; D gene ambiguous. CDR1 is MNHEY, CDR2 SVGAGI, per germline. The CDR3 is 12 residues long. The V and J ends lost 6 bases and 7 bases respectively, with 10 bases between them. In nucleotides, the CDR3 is TGTGCCAGCAGACCGGGAGCACAGCCCCAGCATTTT. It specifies CASRPGAQPQHF.

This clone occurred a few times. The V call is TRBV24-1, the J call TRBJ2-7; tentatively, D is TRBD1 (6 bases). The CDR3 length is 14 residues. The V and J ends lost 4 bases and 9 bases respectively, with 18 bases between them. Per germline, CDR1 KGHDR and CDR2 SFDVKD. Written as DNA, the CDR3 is TGTGCCACCAGTGACCCTGAACAGGGAATGAGGCAGTACTTC. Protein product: CATSDPEQGMRQYF.